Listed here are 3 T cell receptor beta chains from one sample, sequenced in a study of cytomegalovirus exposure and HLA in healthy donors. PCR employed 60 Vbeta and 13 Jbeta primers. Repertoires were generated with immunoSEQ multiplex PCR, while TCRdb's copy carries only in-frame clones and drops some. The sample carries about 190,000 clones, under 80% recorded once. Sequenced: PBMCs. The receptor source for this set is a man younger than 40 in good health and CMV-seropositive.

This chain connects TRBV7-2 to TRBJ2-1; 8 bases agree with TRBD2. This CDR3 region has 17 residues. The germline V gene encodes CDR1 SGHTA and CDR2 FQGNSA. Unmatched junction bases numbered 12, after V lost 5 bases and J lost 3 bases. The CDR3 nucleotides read TGTGCCAGCAGCCGCACCGGGGGGGCGGGGGGCTACAATGAGCAGTTCTTC. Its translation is CASSRTGGAGGYNEQFF.

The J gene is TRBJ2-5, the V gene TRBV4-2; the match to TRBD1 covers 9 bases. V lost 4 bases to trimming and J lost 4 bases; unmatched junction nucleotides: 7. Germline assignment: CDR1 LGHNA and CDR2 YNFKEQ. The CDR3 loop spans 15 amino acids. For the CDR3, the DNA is TGTGCCAGCAGCCGGGAACGGACAGGGGCAGAGACCCAGTACTTC. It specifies CASSRERTGAETQYF.

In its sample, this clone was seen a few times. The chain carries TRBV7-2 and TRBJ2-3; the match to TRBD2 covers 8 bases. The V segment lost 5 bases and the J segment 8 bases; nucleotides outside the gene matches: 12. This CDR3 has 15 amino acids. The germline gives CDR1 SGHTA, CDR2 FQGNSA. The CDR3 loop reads CASSAPGLAGRTQYF. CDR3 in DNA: TGTGCCAGCAGCGCCCCGGGCCTAGCGGGCCGTACGCAGTATTTT.